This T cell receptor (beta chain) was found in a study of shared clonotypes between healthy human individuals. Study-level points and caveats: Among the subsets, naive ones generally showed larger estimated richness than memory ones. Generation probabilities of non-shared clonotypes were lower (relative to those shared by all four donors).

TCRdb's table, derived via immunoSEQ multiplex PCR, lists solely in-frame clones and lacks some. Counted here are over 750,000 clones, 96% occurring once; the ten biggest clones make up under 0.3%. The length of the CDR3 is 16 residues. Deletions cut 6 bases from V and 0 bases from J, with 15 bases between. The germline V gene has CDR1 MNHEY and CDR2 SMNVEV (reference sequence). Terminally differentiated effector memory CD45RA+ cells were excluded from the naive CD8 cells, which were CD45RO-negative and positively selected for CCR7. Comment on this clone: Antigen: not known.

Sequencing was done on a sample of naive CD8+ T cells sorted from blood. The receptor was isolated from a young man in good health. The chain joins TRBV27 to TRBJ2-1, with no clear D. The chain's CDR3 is CASSLVGGDSYNEQFF. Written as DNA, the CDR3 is TGTGCCAGCAGCCTCGTTGGCGGCGACTCCTACAATGAGCAGTTCTTC.